The 28 T cell receptor beta chains below come from one sample, sequenced in a study of cytomegalovirus exposure and HLA in healthy donors. The PCR used 60 Vbeta and 13 Jbeta primers. Repertoires were generated with immunoSEQ multiplex PCR, while TCRdb's copy carries only in-frame clones and drops some. This sample carries 150,000 to 200,000 clones, 75% to 85% of them seen once, and the ten largest clones take 5.5% to 7.5%. The sequenced material came from PBMCs. The source of these receptors is a man aged 30 to 39 in good health and CMV-seropositive.

J is TRBJ1-1 and V is TRBV4-3, with D perhaps matching TRBD1 (5 bases). Germline-derived CDR1 and CDR2 are LGHNA and YSLEER. The CDR3 consists of 16 residues. The V end lost 1 base, the J end lost 8 bases, and 20 bases lay between the germline ends. The CDR3 sequence is CASSQGRGSWAYEAFF. Here the CDR3 DNA reads TGCGCCAGCAGCCAAGGAAGGGGATCTTGGGCATACGAAGCTTTCTTT.

This chain joins TRBV5-4 and TRBJ1-1; D is unresolved. This CDR3 comprises 14 residues. CDR1 SGHNT and CDR2 YYREEE come from the germline V gene (reference sequence). The V end was cut by 4 bases, the J end by 1 base, with 11 bases between. The CDR3 is CASSPQTENTEAFF. For the CDR3, the DNA is TGTGCCAGCAGCCCACAGACGGAGAACACTGAAGCTTTCTTT. The whole variable domain, remainder taken from reference TRBV5-4 and TRBJ1-1, is ETGVTQSPTHLIKTRGQQVTLRCSSQSGHNTVSWYQQALGQGPQFIFQYYREEENGRGNFPPRFSGLQFPNYSSELNVNALELDDSALYLCASSPQTENTEAFFGQGTRLTVV.

The chain recombines TRBV5-1 with TRBJ2-7; D might be TRBD1 (6 bases). The CDR3 sequence is 14 residues long. Germline CDR1 SGHRS, CDR2 YFSETQ. Trimming stripped 6 bases from V and 3 bases from J, with 16 bases between. CDR3 region: CASTKTGAGYEQYF. The CDR3, as DNA: TGCGCCAGCACCAAGACAGGAGCCGGCTACGAGCAGTACTTC.

The chain joins TRBV30 to TRBJ1-3; D uncertain. This CDR3 is built from 17 residues. Trimming left V 0 bases short and J 0 bases short, with 15 bases between. Germline-derived CDR1 and CDR2 are GTSNPN and SVGIG (reference sequence). The CDR3 DNA sequence: TGTGCCTGGAGTGTTCGAGGGAGATCCTCCTCTGGAAACACCATATATTTT. It is translated as CAWSVRGRSSSGNTIYF.

This sequence joins TRBV7-3 and TRBJ2-1; 7 bases agree with TRBD2. This CDR3 comprises 14 residues. The germline V gene encodes CDR1 SGHTA and CDR2 FQGTGA. Trimming at V came to 3 bases and at J to 5 bases, leaving 4 bases not matched to a gene. Written as DNA, the CDR3 is TGTGCCAGCAGCTTTGGGGGACTAAACAATGAGCAGTTCTTC. Translated, it gives CASSFGGLNNEQFF.

The V gene is TRBV11-1, the J gene TRBJ2-5, with 10 bases matching TRBD2. This CDR3 contains 18 residues. The V gene's germline CDR1 is SGHAT and CDR2 FQDESV (reference sequence). The V segment lost 4 bases and the J segment 1 base; nucleotides outside the gene matches: 12. The chain's CDR3 is CASSSRTSGLGFQETQYF. CDR3 DNA: TGTGCCAGCAGCTCCCGGACTAGCGGCCTGGGGTTCCAAGAGACCCAGTACTTC. The full variable domain, rest sourced from reference TRBV11-1 and TRBJ2-5, is EAEVAQSPRYKITEKSQAVAFWCDPISGHATLYWYRQILGQGPELLVQFQDESVVDDSQLPKDRFSAERLKGVDSTLKIQPAELGDSAMYLCASSSRTSGLGFQETQYFGPGTRLLVL.

The J gene is TRBJ2-5, the V gene TRBV9; a possible D gene is TRBD1 (6 bases). Between the trimmed V and J ends, which lost 0 bases and 2 bases, there was a span of 11 bases. The germline CDR1 and CDR2 sequences are SGDLS and YYNGEE. The CDR3 has 15 residues. CDR3 protein: CASSVDGTTQETQYF. In DNA, the CDR3 is TGTGCCAGCAGCGTAGACGGGACAACACAAGAGACCCAGTACTTC.

Only one count was recorded for this clone. The V and J genes are TRBV7-3 and TRBJ2-7; the D gene is possibly TRBD2 (5 bases). The germline V gene encodes CDR1 SGHTA and CDR2 FQGTGA. The germline V and J ends were trimmed by 0 bases and 4 bases, with 13 bases remaining between them. The CDR3 runs 15 residues. The CDR3 spells CASSLTRGWGYEQYF. The CDR3 region has the DNA TGTGCCAGCAGCTTAACTCGGGGTTGGGGATACGAGCAGTACTTC.

This clone was detected only a few times. This chain uses TRBV5-6 with TRBJ1-2; D unresolved. Germline V CDR1 and CDR2: SGHDT, YYEEEE. This CDR3 is built from 14 residues. V lost 2 bases and J 6 bases, leaving 14 bases between the germline ends. Written as DNA, the CDR3 is TGTGCCAGCAGCTTTTCTTACGGGAGGCATGGCTACACCTTC. Protein product: CASSFSYGRHGYTF. Filled out from reference TRBV5-6 and TRBJ1-2, the complete variable domain reads DAGVTQSPTHLIKTRGQQVTLRCSPKSGHDTVSWYQQALGQGPQFIFQYYEEEERQRGNFPDRFSGHQFPNYSSELNVNALLLGDSALYLCASSFSYGRHGYTFGSGTRLTVV.

This chain links TRBV2 with TRBJ2-3; 9 bases map to TRBD2. Trimming at V came to 2 bases and at J to 4 bases, leaving 7 bases not matched to a gene. Germline loops: CDR1 SNHLY, CDR2 FYNNEI. The CDR3 has 16 residues. CDR3 protein: CASSEKERGVSDTQYF. The CDR3 nucleotides read TGTGCCAGCAGTGAAAAGGAGCGGGGGGTATCAGATACGCAGTATTTT.

The V gene is TRBV2, the J gene TRBJ1-2; weak D call: TRBD1 (6 bases). Trimming took 6 bases from V and 7 from J, leaving 18 bases between them. Germline V gives CDR1 SNHLY, CDR2 FYNNEI. The CDR3 has 14 residues. The CDR3: CASREGGGYSGYTF. DNA of the CDR3: TGTGCCAGCAGGGAGGGCGGGGGCTATTCTGGCTACACCTTC.

This clone was seen only a few times. The chain links TRBV4-1 to TRBJ2-5; no clear D. CDR1 and CDR2 from the germline V gene are MGHRA and YSYEKL. Trimming stripped 1 base from V and 5 bases from J, with 11 bases between. This CDR3 contains 14 residues. The CDR3 is CASSQGLTRETQYF. CDR3 coding DNA: TGCGCCAGCAGCCAAGGCCTGACTCGGGAGACCCAGTACTTC.

DNA of the CDR3: TGCGCCAGCAGCTTGGTTGCGGGAGGGGTGGATGAGCAGTTCTTC. It encodes CASSLVAGGVDEQFF. The chain employs TRBV5-1 and TRBJ2-1; 9 bases are a match to TRBD2. Trimming at V came to 0 bases and at J to 8 bases, leaving 6 bases not matched to a gene. Germline V gives CDR1 SGHRS, CDR2 YFSETQ. The CDR3 is made up of 15 amino acids.

The genes are TRBV30 and TRBJ2-2; no clear D gene. Per the germline V gene, CDR1 is GTSNPN and CDR2 is SVGIG (reference sequence). Trimming removed 0 bases at V and 6 bases at J, with 14 bases between. The CDR3 runs 15 residues. CDR3 in amino acids: CAWSVSHPSAGELFF. Here the CDR3 DNA reads TGTGCCTGGAGTGTAAGTCACCCGTCGGCCGGGGAGCTGTTTTTT.

This clone was detected a few times. The chain combines TRBV29-1 with TRBJ2-3; TRBD1 matches at 8 bases. CDR1 is SQVTM and CDR2 is ANQGSEA in the germline V gene. The CDR3 is 15 amino acids. Unmatched junction bases numbered 9, after V lost 5 bases and J lost 2 bases. CDR3: CSVSRGRTVTDTQYF. The CDR3 DNA reads as TGCAGCGTTTCCAGGGGGCGAACCGTCACAGATACGCAGTATTTT.

This chain links TRBV20-1 with TRBJ1-2; TRBD1 might be the D (5 bases). Trimming left V 4 bases short and J 2 bases short, with 5 bases between. Looked up from germline, CDR1 is DFQATT and CDR2 is SNEGSKA (reference sequence). There are 11 residues in the CDR3. The DNA of the CDR3 is TGCAGTGCTACAGGGAACTATGGCTACACCTTC. Amino acid sequence: CSATGNYGYTF.

This clone was counted only a few times. The chain carries TRBV13 and TRBJ1-3; D perhaps matches TRBD1 (6 bases). V was trimmed by 6 bases and J by 2 bases, leaving 8 bases between them. The CDR3 contains 13 residues. Germline lookup yields CDR1 PRHDT and CDR2 FYEKMQ (reference sequence). This chain's CDR3 is CASSRGTGNTIYF. The CDR3 region has the DNA TGTGCCAGCAGTAGGGGGACTGGAAACACCATATATTTT.

V usage is TRBV7-9 and J usage is TRBJ2-1, with 7 bases matching TRBD2. This CDR3 has 15 residues. Per germline, CDR1 SEHNR and CDR2 FQNEAQ (reference sequence). V dropped 3 bases and J dropped 7; count of bases not matched to a gene: 9. CDR3 sequence reads: CASSFVVGGGNEQFF. The CDR3 nucleotides are TGTGCCAGCAGCTTTGTTGTTGGCGGGGGTAATGAGCAGTTCTTC.

The chain uses TRBV9 and TRBJ1-6; TRBD1 might be the D (5 bases). CDR1 and CDR2 (germline): SGDLS, YYNGEE. This CDR3 spans 15 amino acids. The ends were cut back, 0 bases at V and 6 bases at J, with 10 bases in the middle. CDR3 amino acids: CASSVGGDTNSPLHF. CDR3 nucleotide sequence: TGTGCCAGCAGCGTAGGGGGGGATACTAATTCACCCCTCCACTTT.

This clone was counted between two and nine times. This sequence joins TRBV5-1 and TRBJ2-7, with 11 positions matching TRBD2. The CDR3 contains 17 residues. The ends lost 0 bases at V and 1 base at J; junction bases unmatched: 6. Germline lookup yields CDR1 SGHRS and CDR2 YFSETQ. CDR3 residues: CASSLGVSGRGSYEQYF. The CDR3 bases are TGCGCCAGCAGCTTGGGAGTTAGCGGGAGGGGATCCTACGAGCAGTACTTC.

The J gene is TRBJ2-3, the V gene TRBV27, with D unclear. This CDR3 has 12 amino acids. Trimming stripped 7 bases from V and 6 bases from J, with 11 bases between. The germline V gene encodes CDR1 MNHEY and CDR2 SMNVEV (reference sequence). CDR3 DNA: TGTGCCAGCAAAGCTACCCGGGATACGCAGTATTTT. Its protein product is CASKATRDTQYF.

The V gene is TRBV30, the J gene TRBJ1-1, with 10 bases identical to TRBD1. Trimming at V came to 1 base and at J to 11 bases, leaving 7 bases not matched to a gene. The CDR3 length is 13 residues. The V gene's germline CDR1 is GTSNPN and CDR2 SVGIG (reference sequence). CDR3 nucleotide sequence: TGTGCCTGGAGTGGGACAGGGGGAGTAGGGGCTTTCTTT. Its protein is CAWSGTGGVGAFF.

The CDR3 region has the DNA TGTGCCAGCAGCCTCCTTGGGGCCCACGAGCAGTACTTC. Its protein product is CASSLLGAHEQYF. V gene TRBV7-2 combines with J gene TRBJ2-7, with TRBD1 as a possible D gene (5 bases). The V and J ends lost 5 bases and 5 bases respectively, with 13 bases between them. Germline V gene sequence: CDR1 SGHTA, CDR2 FQGNSA. The CDR3 is made up of 13 amino acids.

This chain links TRBV7-9 with TRBJ2-7; 11 bases agree with TRBD1. Germline CDR1 and CDR2: SEHNR and FQNEAQ (reference sequence). CDR3 length: 14 residues. Trimming took 3 bases from V and 3 from J; bases not matched to a gene: 1. CDR3 amino acids: CASSFGTGGYEQYF. The CDR3 coding sequence is TGTGCCAGCAGCTTTGGGACAGGGGGCTACGAGCAGTACTTC.

This clone was seen more than once but under ten times. The chain employs TRBV13 and TRBJ2-1; no clear D. In germline, CDR1 is PRHDT, CDR2 FYEKMQ (reference sequence). Trimming removed 6 bases at V and 14 bases at J, with 20 bases between. The CDR3 is 13 amino acids. In nucleotides, the CDR3 is TGTGCCAGCAGTTACGCACCCCGGAACCTAGAGTTCTTC. Translation gives CASSYAPRNLEFF.

The chain is built from TRBV6-5 and TRBJ2-5; no clear D gene. Germline V CDR1 and CDR2: MNHEY, SVGAGI. V lost 9 bases to trimming and J lost 3 bases, with 20 bases between them. This CDR3 has 15 amino acids. The CDR3 protein is CARTQKLTCKETQYF. The CDR3 coding sequence is TGTGCCAGAACTCAAAAATTGACTTGCAAAGAGACCCAGTACTTC.

The chain links TRBV10-1 to TRBJ1-1; TRBD1 is a possible D gene (5 bases). The CDR3 is 15 residues long. Germline V gene data show CDR1 as WNHNN and CDR2 as SYGVQD (reference sequence). Trimming took off 1 base at V and 1 base at J, with 10 bases between the two ends. In nucleotides, the CDR3 is TGCGCCAGCAGTGAGTTCCGGACACGGAACACTGAAGCTTTCTTT. Translating it yields CASSEFRTRNTEAFF.

The chain recombines TRBV27 with TRBJ1-5; 8 bases map to TRBD1. This CDR3 comprises 14 residues. Germline CDR1 reads MNHEY; CDR2 reads SMNVEV (reference sequence). V was clipped by 4 bases and J by 7 bases; unmatched bases: 6. In DNA form, the CDR3 reads TGTGCCAGCAGTTCGACAGGGGTTAGACAGCCCCAGCATTTT. Translation: CASSSTGVRQPQHF.